This T cell receptor (beta chain) is drawn from a study of blood T cell repertoires in COVID-19. Generated by immunoSEQ multiplex PCR, the TCRdb table keeps only in-frame clones and is missing some. The table records about 270,000 clones, less than 85% of them present only once. The junction had 5 bases not matched to a gene; V was cut back by 2 bases and J by 2 bases. Germline V CDR1 and CDR2: MNHEY, SMNVEV (reference sequence). The CDR3 extends over 16 amino acids. This clone has a handful of counts. The chain recombines TRBV27 with TRBJ1-2, with TRBD1 identical over 10 bases. The TCR comes from a woman aged 18-30 years with acute or convalescent COVID-19. Input material: peripheral blood. CDR3 loop: CASSLKGTGANYGYTF. The CDR3 bases are TGTGCCAGCAGTTTAAAGGGGACAGGGGCGAACTATGGCTACACCTTC.